This TCR beta chain is from a study of monozygotic twins with inflammatory bowel disease. The template switching step added UMIs that contained a 6-nucleotide sample barcode. TCRdb reprocessed the 5' RACE reads and keeps a single row for each CDR3 protein, giving no DNA. The listing contains about 380,000 distinct CDR3 sequences. Germline V lookup: CDR1 SGHRS, CDR2 YFSETQ. This CDR3 has 14 amino acids. For this clonotype: Its antigen remains unknown.

The study, taken as a whole, reports: The study found lower TCRbeta diversity (inverse Simpson) in IBD patients than in healthy co-twins. Differing T cell subtypes remained indistinguishable.

Total RNA from whole blood was isolated with no T cell sorting. The origin of this receptor is a human donor with ulcerative colitis or Crohn's disease, or a healthy co-twin of an affected twin (not recorded which). Sample: blood. The J gene is TRBJ2-3, the V gene TRBV5-1; with no DNA, the TCRdb D assignment of TRBD1 cannot be verified. The CDR3 loop reads CASSLGRASDTQYF.